This T cell receptor (beta chain) was captured by sequencing in a study of T cell changes during pregnancy in multiple sclerosis. Assay: immunoSEQ multiplex PCR; the TCRdb copy retains only in-frame clones and omits some. Here the sample spans 45,000 to 50,000 clones, 94% being singletons. V gave up 5 bases and J gave up 3 bases, with 5 bases separating them. The CDR3 runs to 10 residues. From germline, CDR1 is DFQATT and CDR2 SNEGSKA (reference sequence). This TCR came from a female donor with multiple sclerosis, enrolled in a pregnancy study. Sequencing used CD8+ T cells from peripheral blood mononuclear cells, obtained before pregnancy. This chain connects TRBV20-1 to TRBJ2-7; D unresolved. CDR3 loop: CSAGFYEQYF. CDR3 coding DNA: TGCAGTGCTGGCTTCTACGAGCAGTACTTC.